A single sample is the source of the 17 T cell receptor beta chains below, sequenced in a study of T cell responses to AZD1222 COVID-19 vaccine. Here immunoSEQ multiplex PCR was the method, and the copy in TCRdb shows in-frame clones only, minus some. The sample includes 130,000 to 150,000 clones, over 75% of them seen just once. This sample comprised peripheral blood, obtained 28 days after the second dose of the MenACWY control vaccine. Receptor source: an adult who received the MenACWY meningococcal vaccine as a control.

This clone was seen a few times. The genes are TRBV18 and TRBJ1-1, with D hard to call. The CDR3 length is 16 residues. Per germline, CDR1 KGHSH and CDR2 LQKENI. The V end lost 4 bases, the J end lost 5 bases, and 20 bases lay between the germline ends. CDR3 DNA sequence: TGTGCCAGCTCACAAGCCTCTTTGGGGTGGAAAACTGAAGCTTTCTTT. This gives the protein CASSQASLGWKTEAFF.

V and J are TRBV15 and TRBJ2-7; D gene unclear. V lost 3 bases and J 5 bases, leaving 14 bases between the germline ends. Looked up from germline, CDR1 is LNHNV and CDR2 is YYDKDF (reference sequence). The CDR3 runs 14 residues. The CDR3 sequence is CATSSPPSWNEQYF. The CDR3 coding sequence is TGTGCCACCAGCAGTCCCCCTTCATGGAACGAGCAGTACTTC.

The chain links TRBV10-3 to TRBJ2-3; no clear D. Germline V CDR1 and CDR2: ENHRY, SYGVKD. This CDR3 comprises 14 residues. The V and J ends lost 7 bases and 4 bases respectively, with 15 bases between them. The CDR3 is CAITKGQDPDTQYF. CDR3 sequence (DNA): TGTGCCATCACCAAGGGCCAGGACCCAGATACGCAGTATTTT.

This chain links TRBV9 with TRBJ1-3; D perhaps matches TRBD1 (6 bases). Germline CDR1 and CDR2: SGDLS and YYNGEE. The CDR3 length is 16 residues. Deletions cut 3 bases from V and 0 bases from J, with 13 bases between. In nucleotides, the CDR3 is TGTGCCAGCAGCGAAGGGACACTACCCTCTGGAAACACCATATATTTT. Protein: CASSEGTLPSGNTIYF.

The chain couples TRBV15 to TRBJ1-1, with D hard to call. Germline V CDR1 and CDR2: LNHNV, YYDKDF (reference sequence). V was cut by 5 bases and J by 0 bases, with 13 bases left in between. The CDR3 is 15 amino acids. The CDR3 DNA is TGTGCCACCAGCCCTCAGACGGTGATGAACACTGAAGCTTTCTTT. Encoded protein: CATSPQTVMNTEAFF.

The chain couples TRBV6-5 to TRBJ1-4; no firm D call. CDR3 size: 14 residues. The germline CDR1 and CDR2 sequences are MNHEY and SVGAGI. Trimming cost V 4 bases and J 12 bases, with 18 bases left between them. The CDR3 region has the DNA TGTGCCAGCAGTTCTTGGTCCGACCGGGGAGAACTGTTTTTT. Translated: CASSSWSDRGELFF.

The chain joins TRBV2 to TRBJ1-1; D remains unclear. Germline values: CDR1 SNHLY, CDR2 FYNNEI. CDR3 length: 12 amino acids. V was pared by 7 bases and J by 5 bases, with 11 bases between. For the CDR3, the DNA is TGTGCCAGCAACCGACTTGAAACTGAAGCTTTCTTT. Translating gives CASNRLETEAFF.

The rearrangement joins TRBV28 to TRBJ2-7; no reliable D call. Germline values: CDR1 MDHEN, CDR2 SYDVKM. The CDR3 is 12 amino acids. The V and J ends lost 5 bases and 4 bases respectively, with 9 bases between them. The CDR3 sequence: CASSPTEYEQYF. In DNA form, the CDR3 reads TGTGCCAGCAGTCCAACAGAATACGAGCAGTACTTC.

The chain carries TRBV7-3 and TRBJ1-1; D might be TRBD1 (5 bases). CDR3 length equals 14 residues. Deletions cut 5 bases from V and 1 base from J, with 11 bases between. Germline CDR1 is SGHTA and CDR2 is FQGTGA. CDR3 DNA sequence: TGTGCCAGCAGCCCGGGACGCGGGAACACTGAAGCTTTCTTT. Amino acid sequence: CASSPGRGNTEAFF.

For the CDR3, the DNA is TGTGCCAGTAGTATGGGACAGGGAAATTTGAACACTGAAGCTTTCTTT. Amino acid sequence: CASSMGQGNLNTEAFF. The chain uses TRBV19 and TRBJ1-1, with TRBD1 identical over 9 bases. There are 16 residues in the CDR3. Germline CDR1 LNHDA, CDR2 SQIVND (reference sequence). V shed 3 bases and J 0 bases; nucleotides not matched to a gene: 5.

The chain carries TRBV15 and TRBJ1-2; D remains ambiguous. Germline CDR1 LNHNV, CDR2 YYDKDF (reference sequence). This CDR3 spans 16 amino acids. Trimming removed 1 base from V and 0 bases from J, with 12 bases in between. In DNA, the CDR3 is TGTGCCACCAGCAGAGCTTCTCACCCGGCTAACTATGGCTACACCTTC. It yields the protein CATSRASHPANYGYTF.

The table lists this clone with a few counts. The rearrangement joins TRBV30 to TRBJ1-4; no reliable D call. Trimming took 5 bases from V and 10 from J, leaving 11 bases between them. In germline, CDR1 is GTSNPN, CDR2 SVGIG (reference sequence). The CDR3 is made up of 11 amino acids. For the CDR3, the DNA is TGTGCCTGGGAAAGGTCGAGAAAACTGTTTTTT. Translation gives CAWERSRKLFF.

The chain employs TRBV19 and TRBJ1-2; no definite D call. This CDR3 has 14 residues. Germline V gives CDR1 LNHDA, CDR2 SQIVND (reference sequence). The V end was cut by 1 base, the J end by 7 bases, with 13 bases between. This CDR3 reads CASSIGTVSPGYTF. CDR3 DNA: TGTGCCAGTAGTATAGGGACGGTGAGTCCTGGCTACACCTTC.

The chain carries TRBV5-1 and TRBJ2-2, with a weak D call TRBD1 (6 bases). Germline CDR1 is SGHRS and CDR2 is YFSETQ. The CDR3 is 14 residues long. Trimming shortened V by 1 base and J by 5 bases, and 9 bases separated the two germline ends. CDR3 in DNA: TGCGCCAGCAGCTTGATCGACAGGACCGGGGAGCTGTTTTTT. Protein sequence: CASSLIDRTGELFF. Variable domain in full (rest from reference TRBV5-1 and TRBJ2-2): KAGVTQTPRYLIKTRGQQVTLSCSPISGHRSVSWYQQTPGQGLQFLFEYFSETQRNKGNFPGRFSGRQFSNSRSEMNVSTLELGDSALYLCASSLIDRTGELFFGEGSRLTVL.

This chain joins TRBV4-3 and TRBJ2-2; no clear D gene. Trimming removed 5 bases from V and 6 bases from J, with 7 bases in between. The CDR3 length is 12 residues. Germline V CDR1 and CDR2: LGHNA, YSLEER. CDR3 protein: CASSRVPGELFF. CDR3 bases: TGCGCCAGCAGCAGGGTCCCCGGGGAGCTGTTTTTT.

This chain joins TRBV29-1 and TRBJ2-1; 9 positions match TRBD2. There are 14 residues in the CDR3. V shed 7 bases, J shed 6 bases, and the junction held 10 bases outside the gene matches. Germline CDR1 and CDR2: SQVTM and ANQGSEA. The CDR3 DNA follows: TGCAGCGCCGCGGCGGGAGGGCCCTCCAATGAGCAGTTCTTC. Its translation is CSAAAGGPSNEQFF.

The rearrangement uses TRBV5-6 and TRBJ1-3; D unresolved. Trimming took off 1 base at V and 2 bases at J, with 4 bases between the two ends. Germline-derived CDR1 and CDR2 are SGHDT and YYEEEE. The CDR3 spans 13 residues. CDR3 DNA: TGTGCCAGCAGCTTGTGGGCTGGAAACACCATATATTTT. Translated: CASSLWAGNTIYF.